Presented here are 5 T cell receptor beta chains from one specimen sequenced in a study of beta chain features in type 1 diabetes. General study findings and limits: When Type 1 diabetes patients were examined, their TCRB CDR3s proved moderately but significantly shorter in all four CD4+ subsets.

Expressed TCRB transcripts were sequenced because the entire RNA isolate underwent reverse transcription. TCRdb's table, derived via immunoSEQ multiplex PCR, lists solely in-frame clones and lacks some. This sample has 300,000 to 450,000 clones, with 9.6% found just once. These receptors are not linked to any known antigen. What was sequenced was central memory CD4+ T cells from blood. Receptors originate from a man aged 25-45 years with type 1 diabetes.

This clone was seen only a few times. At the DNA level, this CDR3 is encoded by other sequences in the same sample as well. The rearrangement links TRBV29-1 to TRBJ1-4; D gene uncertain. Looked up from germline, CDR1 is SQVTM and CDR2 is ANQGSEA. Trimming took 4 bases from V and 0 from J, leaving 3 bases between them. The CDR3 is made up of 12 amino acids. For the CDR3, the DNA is TGCAGCGTTGCGTCAACTAATGAAAAACTGTTTTTT. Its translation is CSVASTNEKLFF.

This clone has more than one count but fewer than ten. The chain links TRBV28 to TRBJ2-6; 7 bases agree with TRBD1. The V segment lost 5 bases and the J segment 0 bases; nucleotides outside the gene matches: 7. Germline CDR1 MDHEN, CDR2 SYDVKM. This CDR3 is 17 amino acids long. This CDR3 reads CASSRPGQLSGANVLTF. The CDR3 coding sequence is TGTGCCAGCAGTCGACCGGGACAGCTCTCTGGGGCCAACGTCCTGACTTTC.

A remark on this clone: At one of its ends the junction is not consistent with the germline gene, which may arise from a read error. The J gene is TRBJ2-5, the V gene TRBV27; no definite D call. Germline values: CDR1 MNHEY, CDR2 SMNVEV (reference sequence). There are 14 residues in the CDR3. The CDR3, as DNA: TGTGCCAGCAGTCCCAACGACCGACAAGAGGCCCAGTACTTC. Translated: CASSPNDRQEAQYF.

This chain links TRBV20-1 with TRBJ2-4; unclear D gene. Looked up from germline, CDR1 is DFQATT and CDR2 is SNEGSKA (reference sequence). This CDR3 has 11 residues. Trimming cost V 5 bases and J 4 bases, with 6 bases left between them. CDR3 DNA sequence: TGCAGTGCTCTCGTTAAAAACATTCAGTACTTC. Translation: CSALVKNIQYF.

In DNA, the CDR3 is TGTGCCAGCACCCCTTTCGGTGAAAAACTGTTTTTT. Protein product: CASTPFGEKLFF. The chain recombines TRBV28 with TRBJ1-4; no definite D call. CDR3 size: 12 residues. Germline V gene data show CDR1 as MDHEN and CDR2 as SYDVKM. V was pared by 7 bases and J by 7 bases, with 10 bases between. Combining the CDR3 with reference TRBV28 and TRBJ1-4 gives the whole variable domain DVKVTQSSRYLVKRTGEKVFLECVQDMDHENMFWYRQDPGLGLRLIYFSYDVKMKEKGDIPEGYSVSREKKERFSLILESASTNQTSMYLCASTPFGEKLFFGSGTQLSVL.